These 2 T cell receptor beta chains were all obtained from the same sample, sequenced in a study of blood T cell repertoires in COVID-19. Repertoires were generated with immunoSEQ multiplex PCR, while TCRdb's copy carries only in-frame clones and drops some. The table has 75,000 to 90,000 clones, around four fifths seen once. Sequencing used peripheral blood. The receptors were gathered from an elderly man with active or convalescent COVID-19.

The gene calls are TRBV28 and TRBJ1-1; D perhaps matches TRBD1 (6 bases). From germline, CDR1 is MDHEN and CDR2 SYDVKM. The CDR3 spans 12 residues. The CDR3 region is CQSGQMNTEAFF. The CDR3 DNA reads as TGTCAGTCCGGACAGATGAACACTGAAGCTTTCTTT.

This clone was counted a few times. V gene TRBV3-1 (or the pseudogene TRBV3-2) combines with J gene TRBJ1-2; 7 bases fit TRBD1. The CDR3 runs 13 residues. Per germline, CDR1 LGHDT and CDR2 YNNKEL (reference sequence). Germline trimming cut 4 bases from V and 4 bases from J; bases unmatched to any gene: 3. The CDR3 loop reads CASSRDSIYGYTF. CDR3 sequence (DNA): TGTGCCAGCAGCCGGGACAGCATCTATGGCTACACCTTC.